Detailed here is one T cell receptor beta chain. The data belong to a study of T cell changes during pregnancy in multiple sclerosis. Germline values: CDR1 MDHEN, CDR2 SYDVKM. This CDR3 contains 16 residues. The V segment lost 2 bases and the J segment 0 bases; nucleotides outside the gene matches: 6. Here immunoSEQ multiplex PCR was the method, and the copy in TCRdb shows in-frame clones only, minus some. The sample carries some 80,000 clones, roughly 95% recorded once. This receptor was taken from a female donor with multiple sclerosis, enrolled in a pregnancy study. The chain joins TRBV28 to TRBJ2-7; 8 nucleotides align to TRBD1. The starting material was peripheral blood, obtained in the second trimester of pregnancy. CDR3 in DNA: TGTGCCAGCAGTTTAATTGACAGGGGTAGCTCCTACGAGCAGTACTTC. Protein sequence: CASSLIDRGSSYEQYF.